Following are 23 T cell receptor beta chains from one sample sequenced in a study of response to subunit inactivated influenza vaccine (dated by TCRdb to about 2018). The library was built by means of RT-PCR. These reads were obtained on an Illumina HiSeq 2500. The public reads were quality trimmed at Q25 with fastp and then assembled into clones with MiXCR by TCRdb, keeping productive beta chains. Rows with one shared CDR3 protein collapse into an entry with the most common genes and DNA. This sample is represented by about 570,000 distinct CDR3 sequences; about 11% of them were singletons. Together, the top ten hold roughly 10% of the sample. The sequencing used PBMCs from blood, collected on the day of vaccination. These receptors came from a man in his fifties who received an inactivated influenza vaccine. Donor details come from another sample of the same person, matched by shared clones.

This rearrangement joins TRBV15 to TRBJ2-5, with D perhaps matching TRBD1 (6 bases). Trimming removed 4 bases from V and 1 base from J, with 16 bases in between. Germline loops: CDR1 LNHNV, CDR2 YYDKDF (reference sequence). CDR3 length equals 16 residues. Written as DNA, the CDR3 is TGTGCCACCAGCATTGGACAGTCGATCGGCCAAGAGACCCAGTACTTC. It is translated as CATSIGQSIGQETQYF. The variable domain in full, completed from reference TRBV15 and TRBJ2-5, reads DAMVIQNPRYQVTQFGKPVTLSCSQTLNHNVMYWYQQKSSQAPKLLFHYYDKDFNNEADTPDNFQSRRPNTSFCFLDIRSPGLGDTAMYLCATSIGQSIGQETQYFGPGTRLLVL.

This clonotype was counted between two and nine times. This chain links TRBV7-9 with TRBJ2-5, with a weak D call TRBD1 (5 bases). CDR3 length: 15 residues. Trimming stripped 2 bases from V and 5 bases from J, with 15 bases between. Germline V lookup: CDR1 SEHNR, CDR2 FQNEAQ (reference sequence). The CDR3 region has the DNA TGTGCCAGCAGCTTAAGGGGTAGGGATATGGAGACCCAGTACTTC. Its protein is CASSLRGRDMETQYF.

This clonotype has more than one count but fewer than ten. The chain links TRBV14 to TRBJ1-1, with 7 bases that match TRBD1. This CDR3 is 15 amino acids long. Germline CDR1 and CDR2: SGHDN and FVKESK. V shed 4 bases and J 3 bases; nucleotides not matched to a gene: 8. CDR3 amino acids: CASSRMGQGDTEAFF. The CDR3 nucleotides read TGTGCCAGCAGCCGGATGGGCCAGGGGGACACTGAAGCTTTCTTT.

V and J are TRBV2 and TRBJ2-3; no clear D. Germline V CDR1 and CDR2: SNHLY, FYNNEI. The CDR3 loop spans 14 amino acids. V gave up 4 bases and J gave up 4 bases, with 12 bases separating them. DNA of the CDR3: TGTGCCAGCAGTGTAGTCTTCAGACCAGATACGCAGTATTTT. Protein product: CASSVVFRPDTQYF.

This clonotype was observed a handful of times. The chain carries TRBV2 and TRBJ2-5; tentative D call: TRBD1 (5 bases). V was cut by 4 bases and J by 4 bases, with 16 bases left in between. Germline loops: CDR1 SNHLY, CDR2 FYNNEI. The CDR3 contains 15 residues. The CDR3 sequence is CASSGGPLIRETQYF. The DNA for the CDR3 is TGTGCCAGCAGTGGGGGCCCCTTGATCCGAGAGACCCAGTACTTC.

This clonotype was picked up a small number of times. The chain couples TRBV2 to TRBJ2-7; perhaps TRBD2 as D (5 bases). The CDR3 is 13 residues long. Trimming removed 7 bases from V and 4 bases from J, with 14 bases in between. Germline values: CDR1 SNHLY, CDR2 FYNNEI. The CDR3 sequence: CASTSLATYEQYF. Written as DNA, the CDR3 is TGTGCCAGCACCTCCCTAGCTACATACGAGCAGTACTTC.

The V call is TRBV28, the J call TRBJ2-1, with 8 nucleotides matching TRBD1. This CDR3 region has 16 residues. The V gene's germline CDR1 is MDHEN and CDR2 SYDVKM. V shed 5 bases, J shed 5 bases, and the junction held 11 bases outside the gene matches. DNA of the CDR3: TGTGCCAGCAGTCCGCGGACAGGGTTTACTCACAATGAGCAGTTCTTC. Protein sequence: CASSPRTGFTHNEQFF.

This clonotype was observed a handful of times. The CDR3 loop reads CSAPPHSTDTQYF. The CDR3 nucleotides are TGCAGTGCTCCCCCTCACTCCACAGATACGCAGTATTTT. The chain joins TRBV20-1 to TRBJ2-3; no clear D gene. Deletions cut 5 bases from V and 2 bases from J, with 11 bases between. CDR1 and CDR2 (germline): DFQATT, SNEGSKA (reference sequence). The CDR3 covers 13 residues.

This clonotype turned up a few times. The J gene is TRBJ1-3, the V gene TRBV5-1; D is uncertain. Germline V lookup: CDR1 SGHRS, CDR2 YFSETQ. The V and J ends lost 0 bases and 2 bases respectively, with 9 bases between them. The length of the CDR3 is 15 residues. The CDR3 DNA follows: TGCGCCAGCAGCTTGGTTGGGGAACCTGGAAACACCATATATTTT. As protein: CASSLVGEPGNTIYF.

The rearrangement links TRBV20-1 to TRBJ1-1; 7 bases are a match to TRBD1. Germline V CDR1 and CDR2: DFQATT, SNEGSKA (reference sequence). J was trimmed by 2 bases and V by 5 bases; bases with no gene match: 11. The CDR3 is 15 residues long. The CDR3 DNA reads TGCAGTGCTGGTGGACAGGCTAGGCCAAACACTGAAGCTTTCTTT. Translated, it gives CSAGGQARPNTEAFF.

The table lists this clonotype with a few counts. V usage is TRBV16 and J usage is TRBJ1-4; TRBD1 matches at 9 bases. The ends lost 4 bases at V and 6 bases at J; junction bases unmatched: 9. From germline, CDR1 is KGHSY and CDR2 FQNENV. The CDR3 is made up of 16 amino acids. The CDR3 is CASSRPEDRGDEKLFF. Written as DNA, the CDR3 is TGTGCCAGCAGCCGTCCGGAGGACAGGGGAGATGAAAAACTGTTTTTT.

The J gene is TRBJ2-7, the V gene TRBV2; possible D gene TRBD2, 5 bases. Germline CDR1 reads SNHLY; CDR2 reads FYNNEI. There are 11 residues in the CDR3. V was trimmed by 2 bases and J by 11 bases, leaving 10 bases between them. The CDR3 reads CASSERRIEYF. The CDR3 DNA is TGTGCCAGCAGTGAAAGGAGGATCGAGTACTTC.

This clonotype has just a few counts. The chain employs TRBV5-1 and TRBJ2-1, with 13 bases that match TRBD2. The CDR3 has 15 residues. The germline V gene encodes CDR1 SGHRS and CDR2 YFSETQ. V shed 4 bases, J shed 7 bases, and the junction held 5 bases outside the gene matches. The CDR3 nucleotides are TGCGCCAGCAGCGCCGGGACTAGCGGGATAAATGAGCAGTTCTTC. Translated, it gives CASSAGTSGINEQFF. Supplemented by reference TRBV5-1 and TRBJ2-1, the full variable domain reads KAGVTQTPRYLIKTRGQQVTLSCSPISGHRSVSWYQQTPGQGLQFLFEYFSETQRNKGNFPGRFSGRQFSNSRSEMNVSTLELGDSALYLCASSAGTSGINEQFFGPGTRLTVL.

This clonotype was seen a single time. This rearrangement joins TRBV20-1 to TRBJ2-7; 9 nucleotides agree with TRBD1. The CDR3 length is 14 residues. From germline, CDR1 is DFQATT and CDR2 SNEGSKA (reference sequence). Germline trimming cut 5 bases from V and 0 bases from J; bases unmatched to any gene: 5. CDR3 nucleotides: TGCAGTGCTGTTAGGACAGGGGCCTCCTACGAGCAGTACTTC. Translation: CSAVRTGASYEQYF.

V usage is TRBV15 and J usage is TRBJ2-2; D gene ambiguous. CDR1 LNHNV and CDR2 YYDKDF come from the germline V gene (reference sequence). V lost 5 bases, J lost 5 bases, and 6 bases lay in between. The CDR3 totals 12 residues. The CDR3 reads CATSRKTGELFF. CDR3 DNA sequence: TGTGCCACCAGCCGTAAGACCGGGGAGCTGTTTTTT.

The J gene is TRBJ2-1, the V gene TRBV4-1; TRBD2 matches 8 bases. This CDR3 contains 18 residues. The junction had 9 bases not matched to a gene; V was cut back by 1 base and J by 1 base. Germline V lookup: CDR1 MGHRA, CDR2 YSYEKL. Here the CDR3 reads CASSQAPGGGLSYNEQFF. CDR3 bases: TGCGCCAGCAGCCAAGCCCCGGGGGGGGGCTTATCCTACAATGAGCAGTTCTTC.

Ten or more counts support this clonotype. The chain joins TRBV20-1 to TRBJ2-1; D not certain. CDR1 is DFQATT, CDR2 SNEGSKA, per germline (reference sequence). With 3 bases removed from V and 10 bases from J, the gap between germline ends came to 13 bases. This CDR3 spans 12 amino acids. The CDR3 bases are TGCAGTGCTAGTAAACCCCCGTCCGAGCAGTTCTTC. Amino acid sequence: CSASKPPSEQFF.

The V and J genes are TRBV12-3 or TRBV12-4 and TRBJ1-1; D possibly corresponds to TRBD1 (5 bases). Trimming removed 3 bases from V and 8 bases from J, with 13 bases in between. The CDR3 is made up of 13 amino acids. Here the CDR3 DNA reads TGTGCCAGCAGTTTTACTGGGGCAGGCGAAGCTTTCTTT. This encodes CASSFTGAGEAFF.

The chain carries TRBV20-1 and TRBJ1-5; 9 positions match TRBD1. V lost 5 bases, J lost 6 bases, and 8 bases stayed unmatched. The CDR3 is made up of 14 amino acids. Germline values: CDR1 DFQATT, CDR2 SNEGSKA (reference sequence). The CDR3 sequence is CSAVPGQGIQPQHF. In DNA form, the CDR3 reads TGCAGTGCTGTCCCGGGACAGGGTATTCAGCCCCAGCATTTT.

V and J are TRBV7-8 and TRBJ1-6, with a possible D match to TRBD1 (6 bases). The CDR3 totals 15 residues. Trimming cost V 4 bases and J 6 bases, with 13 bases left between them. The germline V gene encodes CDR1 SGHVS and CDR2 FQNEAQ. This CDR3 is CASSSKTGFNSPLHF. CDR3 DNA: TGTGCCAGCAGCTCAAAGACAGGCTTTAATTCACCCCTCCACTTT.

This clonotype was seen a handful of times. The gene calls are TRBV27 and TRBJ1-2; D gene ambiguous. Germline V lookup: CDR1 MNHEY, CDR2 SMNVEV (reference sequence). This CDR3 is built from 13 residues. V gave up 5 bases and J gave up 3 bases, with 10 bases separating them. The CDR3, as DNA: TGTGCCAGCAGTCCTTCATGGTACTATGGCTACACCTTC. Its translation: CASSPSWYYGYTF.

This clonotype was found a few times. The J gene is TRBJ2-3, the V gene TRBV7-9, with D maybe TRBD2 (5 bases). The germline gives CDR1 SEHNR, CDR2 FQNEAQ (reference sequence). This CDR3 has 13 amino acids. V lost 1 base and J 4 bases, leaving 6 bases between the germline ends. CDR3 loop: CASSLVGADTQYF. CDR3 in DNA: TGTGCCAGCAGCTTAGTCGGGGCAGATACGCAGTATTTT.

J is TRBJ2-1 and V is TRBV5-1; D possibly corresponds to TRBD2 (6 bases). Trimming shortened V by 6 bases and J by 3 bases, and 13 bases separated the two germline ends. The CDR3 loop spans 14 amino acids. In germline, CDR1 is SGHRS, CDR2 YFSETQ. The CDR3 region has the DNA TGCGCCAGCACCACTATGGAGGGCTACAATGAGCAGTTCTTC. Residues: CASTTMEGYNEQFF.